This T cell receptor (beta chain) was sequenced in a study of tumor-infiltrating lymphocytes in localized non-small cell lung cancer. Overall study: From each patient, both tumor and uninvolved lung, non-adjacent to tumor, were sampled. Study-level results: Tumors had more T cell infiltration than uninvolved lung, per TCRbeta sequencing and CD3 counts.

In the case of this clone: Its antigen is still unknown.

The repertoire was sequenced with immunoSEQ multiplex PCR; TCRdb's copy has only in-frame clones and lacks some. The sample has over 15,000 clones; over 70% are singletons. The V gene's germline CDR1 is SGHRS and CDR2 YFSETQ. The CDR3 covers 15 residues. V was cut by 4 bases and J by 3 bases, with 17 bases left in between. The sample taken for sequencing was lung tumor tissue. The V call is TRBV5-1, the J call TRBJ2-7; possibly TRBD1 for D (6 bases). The sequence was obtained from a human donor with non-small cell lung cancer. This CDR3 is CASSPDGQSHYEQYF. CDR3 DNA: TGCGCCAGCAGCCCGGATGGACAGTCCCACTACGAGCAGTACTTC.